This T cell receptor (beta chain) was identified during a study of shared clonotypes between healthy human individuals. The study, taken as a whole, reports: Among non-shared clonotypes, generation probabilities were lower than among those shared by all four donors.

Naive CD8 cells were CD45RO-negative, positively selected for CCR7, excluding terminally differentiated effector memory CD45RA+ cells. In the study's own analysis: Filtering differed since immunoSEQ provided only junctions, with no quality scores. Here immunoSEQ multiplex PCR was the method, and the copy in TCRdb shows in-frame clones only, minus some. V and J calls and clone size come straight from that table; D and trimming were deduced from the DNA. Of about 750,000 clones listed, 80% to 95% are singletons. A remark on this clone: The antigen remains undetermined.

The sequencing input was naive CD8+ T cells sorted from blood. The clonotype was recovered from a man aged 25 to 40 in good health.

The CDR3 region is CASRDGTSPYNEQFF. DNA for the CDR3: TGTGCCAGCAGGGACGGGACTAGTCCGTACAATGAGCAGTTCTTC. V usage is TRBV6-1 and J usage is TRBJ2-1; 8 nucleotides match TRBD2. The CDR3 has 15 residues. CDR1 and CDR2 (germline): MNHNS, SASEGT. The junction had 8 bases not matched to a gene; V was cut back by 6 bases and J by 4 bases.